These T cell receptor beta chains were read from a single sample in a study of blood T cells in healthy people across ages. In TCRdb, the 5' RACE reads were re-called with MiXCR into one record per CDR3 protein. This sample carries around 1,000,000 distinct CDR3 sequences, approximately 25% of them seen once, and the ten largest clones take 0.65% to 0.75%. These data were likewise used in another study, on T cells of mothers and their children.

The material sequenced was blood. The receptors come from a girl under 10 years old in good health. The CDR3 runs from the conserved cysteine through the conserved F or W. The D gene is left open where the match is weak. Clone size is stated in some rows and not others, as once, few, many or a class when expanded.

cdr3_length	v_call	d_call	j_call	clone_size	cdr3_aa	cdr3_nt
14	TRBV28	NA	TRBJ1-5	few	CASRHDPVGQPQHF	TGTGCCAGCAGACATGACCCCGTGGGTCAGCCCCAGCATTTT
18	TRBV7-2	NA	TRBJ1-2	NA	CASSLAGYGGSLEYGYTF	TGTGCCAGCAGCTTAGCCGGATACGGGGGCTCCTTGGAGTATGGCTACACCTTC
11	TRBV6-5	NA	TRBJ2-3	few	CASSRRGHQYF	TGTGCCAGCAGTCGACGAGGCCACCAGTATTTT
14	TRBV12-5	TRBD1	TRBJ1-2	few	CASAVTGGARGYTF	TGTGCTAGTGCTGTGACAGGGGGCGCAAGGGGCTACACCTTC
13	TRBV12-3/TRBV12-4	TRBD1	TRBJ2-7	NA	CASSFGTVYEQYF	TGTGCCAGCAGTTTCGGGACAGTCTACGAGCAGTACTTC
13	TRBV7-2	NA	TRBJ2-2	NA	CASSLVESGELFF	TGTGCCAGCAGCTTAGTAGAGTCCGGGGAGCTGTTTTTT
14	TRBV5-1	NA	TRBJ2-7	few	CASSTGDTSYEQYF	TGCGCCAGCAGCACGGGAGACACTTCCTACGAGCAGTACTTC
13	TRBV10-3	NA	TRBJ2-1	NA	CAITWDTHNEQFF	TGTGCCATCACCTGGGACACCCACAATGAGCAGTTCTTC
12	TRBV11-2	NA	TRBJ1-1	many	CASSSFNTEAFF	TGTGCCAGCAGCTCTTTCAACACTGAAGCTTTCTTT
15	TRBV4-1	NA	TRBJ1-2	NA	CASSQDKGQPYGYTF	TGCGCCAGCAGCCAAGATAAAGGACAGCCCTATGGCTACACCTTC
15	TRBV5-1	NA	TRBJ2-5	NA	CASSLGARSTYEHYF	TGCGCCAGCAGCTTGGGGGCCAGGAGTACCTACGAGCACTACTTC
14	TRBV6-2/TRBV6-3	NA	TRBJ2-4	NA	CASRISRAKNIQYF	TGTGCCAGCAGAATATCGAGAGCCAAAAACATTCAGTACTTC
18	TRBV20-1	TRBD2	TRBJ2-1	NA	CSALGVVVVGGSYNEQFF	TGCAGTGCTCTAGGGGTGGTAGTGGTCGGCGGGAGCTACAATGAGCAGTTCTTC
13	TRBV29-1	NA	TRBJ2-7	NA	CSVERGGSYEQYF	TGCAGCGTTGAACGAGGGGGGTCCTACGAGCAGTACTTC
14	TRBV28	TRBD2	TRBJ2-1	NA	CASSLRGTTNEQFF	TGTGCCAGCAGTTTACGGGGGACTACCAATGAGCAGTTCTTC
18	TRBV12-3/TRBV12-4	TRBD1	TRBJ1-4	NA	CASSITWGQGLANEKLFF	TGTGCCAGCAGCATAACATGGGGACAGGGTTTGGCTAATGAAAAACTGTTTTTT
12	TRBV3-1	TRBD2	TRBJ2-5	many	CASRGRAETQYF	TGTGCCAGCCGGGGGAGGGCCGAGACCCAGTACTTC
14	TRBV7-8	NA	TRBJ1-2	few	CASSAKGQSYGYTF	TGTGCCAGCAGCGCGAAAGGGCAGAGCTATGGCTACACCTTC
12	TRBV27	TRBD1	TRBJ2-1	NA	CASSPGQLEQFF	TGTGCCAGCAGTCCGGGACAGTTGGAGCAGTTCTTC
15	TRBV14	NA	TRBJ2-7	few	CASSQDRFSPYEQYF	TGTGCCAGCAGCCAAGATCGGTTCTCACCCTACGAGCAGTACTTC
13	TRBV20-1	NA	TRBJ2-7	few	CSATQGISYEQYF	TGCAGTGCTACTCAGGGAATCTCCTACGAGCAGTACTTC
16	TRBV11-3	NA	TRBJ1-2	NA	CASSSGRGQLNYGYTF	TGTGCCAGCAGCTCCGGTCGGGGACAACTTAACTATGGCTACACCTTC